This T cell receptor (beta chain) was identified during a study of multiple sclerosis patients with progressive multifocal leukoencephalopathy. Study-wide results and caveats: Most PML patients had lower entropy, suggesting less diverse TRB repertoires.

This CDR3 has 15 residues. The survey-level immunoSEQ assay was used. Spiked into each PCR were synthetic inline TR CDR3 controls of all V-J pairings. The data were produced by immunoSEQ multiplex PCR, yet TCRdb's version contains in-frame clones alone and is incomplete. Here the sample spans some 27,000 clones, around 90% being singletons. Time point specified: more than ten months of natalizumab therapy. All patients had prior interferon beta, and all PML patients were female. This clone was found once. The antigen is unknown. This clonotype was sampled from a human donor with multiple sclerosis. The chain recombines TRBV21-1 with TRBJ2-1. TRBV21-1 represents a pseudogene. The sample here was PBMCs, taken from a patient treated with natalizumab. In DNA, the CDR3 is TGTGCCAGCAGCAAAAGAGGGGACCCCTACAATGAGCAGTTCTTC. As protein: CASSKRGDPYNEQFF.